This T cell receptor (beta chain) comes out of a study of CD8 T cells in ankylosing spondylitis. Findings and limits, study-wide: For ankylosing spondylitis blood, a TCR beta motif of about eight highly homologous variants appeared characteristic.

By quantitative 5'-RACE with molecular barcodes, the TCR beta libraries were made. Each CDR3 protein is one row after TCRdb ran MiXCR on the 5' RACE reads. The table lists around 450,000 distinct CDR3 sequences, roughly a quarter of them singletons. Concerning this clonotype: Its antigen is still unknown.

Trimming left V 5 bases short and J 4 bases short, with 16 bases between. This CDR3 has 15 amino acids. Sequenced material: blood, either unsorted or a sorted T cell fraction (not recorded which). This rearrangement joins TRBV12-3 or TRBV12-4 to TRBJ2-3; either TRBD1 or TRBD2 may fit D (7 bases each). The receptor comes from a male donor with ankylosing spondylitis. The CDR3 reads CASSLQGGGADTQYF. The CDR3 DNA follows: TGTGCCAGCAGTCTACAGGGAGGGGGCGCAGATACGCAGTATTTT.